The 12 T cell receptor beta chains below were found in one sample sequenced in a study of CD39 and CD103 CD8 tumor-infiltrating T cells. Clones were sequenced by immunoSEQ multiplex PCR, and TCRdb holds only the in-frame ones, with some missing. The repertoire consists of some 16,000 clones, with 75% to 95% occurring once and the leading ten covering 3.5% to 5%. The sample was CD8+ T cells sorted from blood. Specified subset: total memory CD8 T cells (CD45RA-CCR7+/-) from blood or uninvolved lymph node. All receptors derive from a human donor with head and neck squamous cell carcinoma.

The chain combines TRBV4-1 with TRBJ2-1; D tentatively reads TRBD1 or TRBD2 (5 bases each). From germline, CDR1 is MGHRA and CDR2 YSYEKL. The CDR3 has 15 amino acids. V was clipped by 1 base and J by 0 bases, with 7 bases between them. The DNA of the CDR3 is TGCGCCAGCAGCCAAGGGGGGAACTCCTACAATGAGCAGTTCTTC. This encodes CASSQGGNSYNEQFF.

J is TRBJ2-7 and V is TRBV7-9; D uncertain. V dropped 5 bases and J dropped 2 bases, with 10 bases sitting between them. The CDR3 spans 13 residues. Germline V lookup: CDR1 SEHNR, CDR2 FQNEAQ (reference sequence). The CDR3 region is CASSRLDPYEQYF. In DNA, the CDR3 is TGTGCCAGCAGCCGCTTAGATCCCTACGAGCAGTACTTC.

V usage is TRBV4-1 and J usage is TRBJ2-7; a weak D match, TRBD2 (6 bases). From germline, CDR1 is MGHRA and CDR2 YSYEKL. CDR3 length: 18 residues. V was trimmed by 4 bases and J by 5 bases, leaving 27 bases between them. In DNA form, the CDR3 reads TGCGCCAGCAGCCCCTCCTGGGGATTTGGGGCGGGGACCCACGAGCAGTACTTC. It codes for CASSPSWGFGAGTHEQYF.

This clone was counted only a few times. The chain is built from TRBV11-2 and TRBJ1-3, with no clear D. The CDR3 loop spans 14 amino acids. Germline CDR1 is SGHAT and CDR2 is FQNNGV. V dropped 5 bases and J dropped 0 bases, with 8 bases sitting between them. CDR3 loop: CASSGVSSGNTIYF. The CDR3 DNA reads as TGTGCCAGCAGCGGAGTAAGCTCTGGAAACACCATATATTTT.

This sequence joins TRBV10-2 and TRBJ1-1; D gene ambiguous. CDR1 WSHSY and CDR2 SAAADI come from the germline V gene. The V gene lost 7 bases and the J gene lost 5 bases, with 14 bases spanning the gap. This CDR3 comprises 13 residues. The CDR3 coding sequence is TGCGCCAGCAAAGAGTTATTTCGGACTGAAGCTTTCTTT. Translated: CASKELFRTEAFF.

The chain links TRBV4-1 to TRBJ1-1; D unclear. Trimming pared 1 base from V and 1 base from J, leaving 10 bases between. The V gene's germline CDR1 is MGHRA and CDR2 YSYEKL. CDR3 length: 15 residues. CDR3 coding DNA: TGCGCCAGCAGCCAAGTGGTGGGCCCGAACACTGAAGCTTTCTTT. Amino acid sequence: CASSQVVGPNTEAFF.

The gene calls are TRBV9 and TRBJ2-1; D unclear. Trimming pared 3 bases from V and 8 bases from J, leaving 15 bases between. This CDR3 is 14 amino acids long. The germline V gene has CDR1 SGDLS and CDR2 YYNGEE. The CDR3 protein is CASSAVSSSDEQFF. CDR3 DNA: TGTGCCAGCAGCGCCGTATCCTCCTCAGATGAGCAGTTCTTC. Full variable domain (rest looked up from reference TRBV9 and TRBJ2-1): DSGVTQTPKHLITATGQRVTLRCSPRSGDLSVYWYQQSLDQGLQFLIQYYNGEERAKGNILERFSAQQFPDLHSELNLSSLELGDSALYFCASSAVSSSDEQFFGPGTRLTVL.

This clone was detected once. The rearrangement joins TRBV6-5 to TRBJ1-5; 9 bases map to TRBD1. The CDR3 consists of 16 residues. V gave up 0 bases and J gave up 6 bases; unmatched junction bases: 6. Germline CDR1 and CDR2: MNHEY and SVGAGI. The CDR3 here is CASSYSRQGGGQPQHF. The DNA for the CDR3 is TGTGCCAGCAGTTACTCGCGACAGGGGGGAGGTCAGCCCCAGCATTTT.

This clone is medium-sized (0.01 to 0.1%) within its sample. This chain links TRBV6-5 with TRBJ1-2; D not certain. V was shortened by 8 bases and J by 6 bases, with 13 bases between the two germline ends. This CDR3 is built from 12 residues. Germline CDR1 and CDR2: MNHEY and SVGAGI. CDR3 in DNA: TGTGCCAGCCCGGAGGCAGTCGATGGCTACACCTTC. It translates to CASPEAVDGYTF.

CDR3 DNA sequence: TGTGCCAGCAGCTCCCTACAGGGCGGATTGAACACTGAAGCTTTCTTT. Amino acids: CASSSLQGGLNTEAFF. The V gene is TRBV7-9, the J gene TRBJ1-1, with D perhaps TRBD1 (6 bases). V was trimmed by 4 bases and J by 0 bases, leaving 15 bases between them. The germline V gene has CDR1 SEHNR and CDR2 FQNEAQ (reference sequence). The CDR3 consists of 16 residues.

The chain combines TRBV27 with TRBJ2-5; D remains unclear. Trimming cost V 4 bases and J 8 bases, with 20 bases left between them. The CDR3 loop spans 15 amino acids. The germline CDR1 and CDR2 sequences are MNHEY and SMNVEV (reference sequence). The CDR3 spells CASSSPSGYDGTQYF. CDR3 bases: TGTGCCAGCAGTTCCCCCTCGGGCTACGACGGAACCCAGTACTTC.

The rearrangement links TRBV7-9 to TRBJ2-1; the match to TRBD2 covers 8 bases. In germline, CDR1 is SEHNR, CDR2 FQNEAQ (reference sequence). CDR3 length: 16 amino acids. Losses at the gene ends were 5 bases for V and 2 bases for J; bases not matched to a gene: 8. Here the CDR3 reads CASSPSASGPYNEQFF. The CDR3 bases are TGTGCCAGCAGCCCTTCGGCTAGCGGGCCCTACAATGAGCAGTTCTTC.